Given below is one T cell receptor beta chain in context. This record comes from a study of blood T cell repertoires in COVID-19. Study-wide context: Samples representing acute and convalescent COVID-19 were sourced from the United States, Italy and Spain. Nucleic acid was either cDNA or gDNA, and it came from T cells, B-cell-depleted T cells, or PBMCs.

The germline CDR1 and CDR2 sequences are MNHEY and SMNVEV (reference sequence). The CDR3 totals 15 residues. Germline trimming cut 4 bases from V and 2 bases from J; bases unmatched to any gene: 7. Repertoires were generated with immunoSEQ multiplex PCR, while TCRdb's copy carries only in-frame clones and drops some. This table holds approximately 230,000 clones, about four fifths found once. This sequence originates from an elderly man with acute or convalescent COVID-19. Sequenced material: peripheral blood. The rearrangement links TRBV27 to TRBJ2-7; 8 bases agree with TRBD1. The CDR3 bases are TGTGCCAGCAGTTCCCGGACAGGGCTTACCTACGAGCAGTACTTC. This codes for CASSSRTGLTYEQYF.